The 15 T cell receptor beta chains below come from one sample, sequenced in a study of monozygotic twins with inflammatory bowel disease. For each CDR3 protein, TCRdb gives one entry from its re-call of the 5' RACE reads, without DNA. The specimen's table records about 170,000 distinct CDR3 sequences. Sequencing input: blood. The receptors stem from a human donor with ulcerative colitis or Crohn's disease, or a healthy co-twin of an affected twin (not recorded which).

The chain carries TRBV12-3 or TRBV12-4 and TRBJ2-7; there is no DNA to check the TCRdb D call of TRBD1. CDR3 length: 16 amino acids. The CDR3 reads CASSRPPGQGSYEQYF.

V usage is TRBV7-3 and J usage is TRBJ2-3. This CDR3 region has 15 residues. Germline V gene data show CDR1 as SGHTA and CDR2 as FQGTGA. The CDR3 region is CASSIYSRSTDTQYF. The whole variable domain, remainder taken from reference TRBV7-3 and TRBJ2-3, is GAGVSQTPSNKVTEKGKYVELRCDPISGHTALYWYRQSLGQGPEFLIYFQGTGAADDSGLPNDRFFAVRPEGSVSTLKIQRTERGDSAVYLCASSIYSRSTDTQYFGPGTRLTVL.

V gene TRBV10-2 combines with J gene TRBJ1-1; lacking DNA, the TRBD1 call made by TCRdb goes unchecked. The CDR3 runs 16 residues. Germline CDR1 WSHSY, CDR2 SAAADI. The CDR3 protein is CASSLGRGRMSTEAFF.

The chain links TRBV18 to TRBJ1-6. Germline CDR1 is KGHSH and CDR2 is LQKENI. The CDR3 sequence is 13 residues long. The CDR3 is CASSPQGNSPLHF. Using reference TRBV18 and TRBJ1-6 for the parts outside the CDR3, the full variable domain is NAGVMQNPRHLVRRRGQEARLRCSPMKGHSHVYWYRQLPEEGLKFMVYLQKENIIDESGMPKERFSAEFPKEGPSILRIQQVVRGDSAAYFCASSPQGNSPLHFGNGTRLTVT.

The chain recombines TRBV29-1 with TRBJ1-3. Germline CDR1 SQVTM, CDR2 ANQGSEA. This CDR3 has 11 amino acids. The CDR3 here is CSVAVGNTIYF.

The rearrangement uses TRBV28 and TRBJ2-5; absent DNA, TCRdb's TRBD2 call cannot be checked. This CDR3 has 19 amino acids. Looked up from germline, CDR1 is MDHEN and CDR2 is SYDVKM. This CDR3 is CASSLSGLGLLAPQETQYF.

The chain is built from TRBV12-5 and TRBJ2-5. The germline V gene encodes CDR1 LGHNT and CDR2 FRNRAP. The CDR3 length is 13 residues. CDR3: CASGLAGMETQYF. The whole variable domain, filled in from reference TRBV12-5 and TRBJ2-5, reads DARVTQTPRHKVTEMGQEVTMRCQPILGHNTVFWYRQTMMQGLELLAYFRNRAPLDDSGMPKDRFSAEMPDATLATLKIQPSEPRDSAVYFCASGLAGMETQYFGPGTRLLVL.

V and J are TRBV5-1 and TRBJ1-2; TCRdb indicates TRBD1, and absent DNA this call remains unverified. This CDR3 spans 15 amino acids. CDR1 and CDR2 from the germline V gene are SGHRS and YFSETQ. This chain's CDR3 is CASSSPRDANYGYTF.

The chain employs TRBV27 and TRBJ2-1; as DNA is missing, the TRBD1 call by TCRdb cannot be tested. Germline values: CDR1 MNHEY, CDR2 SMNVEV (reference sequence). This CDR3 region has 15 residues. The CDR3 reads CASSLNQGGYNEQFF.

V usage is TRBV11-2 and J usage is TRBJ1-4. This CDR3 is built from 14 residues. Germline values: CDR1 SGHAT, CDR2 FQNNGV. CDR3 in amino acids: CASSWSLGNEKLFF.

The chain links TRBV7-6 to TRBJ2-3; no DNA is available, so the TRBD1 call from TCRdb remains unchecked. Per germline, CDR1 SGHVS and CDR2 FNYEAQ. CDR3 length equals 15 residues. CDR3 amino acids: CASSLVWGMTDTQYF.

The gene calls are TRBV7-2 and TRBJ1-6; lacking DNA, the TRBD1 call made by TCRdb goes unchecked. Germline CDR1 reads SGHTA; CDR2 reads FQGNSA. The CDR3 spans 14 residues. CDR3: CASSTDSSNSPLHF.

V usage is TRBV27 and J usage is TRBJ1-2; the TCRdb D gene call, TRBD1, has no DNA to confirm it. The germline V gene encodes CDR1 MNHEY and CDR2 SMNVEV (reference sequence). The CDR3 extends over 17 amino acids. This CDR3 is CASSSILGGAANYGYTF.

The CDR3 is CASSQKMSVAGVYWEQFF. The J gene is TRBJ2-1, the V gene TRBV4-1; TCRdb gives TRBD2 as the D gene, but with no DNA this cannot be confirmed. The CDR3 totals 18 residues. The germline V gene has CDR1 MGHRA and CDR2 YSYEKL.

This chain uses TRBV25-1 with TRBJ2-5; checking the TCRdb D call of TRBD2 is not possible without DNA. CDR3 length equals 13 residues. The germline gives CDR1 MGHDK, CDR2 SYGVNS. The CDR3 protein is CASRAGVGETQYF.